A single sample gave rise to the 29 T cell receptor beta chains below, sequenced in a study of T cells after yellow fever vaccination. TCRdb ran MiXCR on the 5' RACE reads and lists one entry per CDR3 protein. The sample holds 300,000 to 450,000 distinct CDR3 sequences, 7% to 10% seen once. This specimen consisted of PBMCs, obtained more than 35 days after the first yellow fever vaccination. These TCRs come from a man younger than 35 who received the YFV17D yellow fever vaccine.

The CDR3: CASTPGPSLGYTF. For the CDR3, the DNA is TGTGCCAGCACCCCGGGGCCCTCTCTCGGCTACACCTTC. The chain is built from TRBV12-3 or TRBV12-4 and TRBJ1-2; a weak D match, TRBD1 (5 bases). CDR3 length: 13 amino acids. Trimming left V 7 bases short and J 8 bases short, with 17 bases between.

This chain joins TRBV5-1 and TRBJ2-1, with D possibly matching TRBD1 (6 bases). The germline gives CDR1 SGHRS, CDR2 YFSETQ. The CDR3 is made up of 12 amino acids. Trimming stripped 3 bases from V and 5 bases from J, with 6 bases between. The CDR3 DNA sequence: TGCGCCAGCAGCTGGACAGACAATGAGCAGTTCTTC. Translated: CASSWTDNEQFF.

The chain is built from TRBV11-2 and TRBJ2-7; D possibly matches TRBD1 or TRBD2 (6 bases each). CDR1 is SGHAT, CDR2 FQNNGV, per germline. The CDR3 extends over 14 amino acids. V was pared by 4 bases and J by 2 bases, with 12 bases between. CDR3 residues: CASSSEGEAYEQYF. The CDR3 DNA sequence: TGTGCCAGCAGCTCAGAGGGGGAGGCCTACGAGCAGTACTTC. The full variable domain, its missing parts supplied by reference TRBV11-2 and TRBJ2-7, is EAGVAQSPRYKIIEKRQSVAFWCNPISGHATLYWYQQILGQGPKLLIQFQNNGVVDDSQLPKDRFSAERLKGVDSTLKIQPAKLEDSAVYLCASSSEGEAYEQYFGPGTRLTVT.

In its sample, this clonotype was seen a few times. The chain has TRBV7-9 and TRBJ2-1, with D maybe TRBD1 (6 bases). The CDR3 is 13 amino acids. Germline CDR1 SEHNR, CDR2 FQNEAQ (reference sequence). The V gene lost 9 bases and the J gene lost 12 bases, with 21 bases spanning the gap. The CDR3: CASGRFGQMGQFF. The CDR3 region has the DNA TGTGCCAGTGGACGTTTCGGACAGATGGGGCAGTTCTTC.

CDR3 DNA sequence: TGTGCCAGCAGCTTACGAGGGGACAATCAGCCCCAGCATTTT. Its protein is CASSLRGDNQPQHF. V and J are TRBV7-2 and TRBJ1-5, with D possibly TRBD1 on 5 matching bases. The CDR3 contains 14 residues. The germline V gene encodes CDR1 SGHTA and CDR2 FQGNSA. V lost 2 bases and J lost 3, with 8 bases in between.

The J gene is TRBJ1-5, the V gene TRBV6-5; D may be TRBD1 (6 bases). The germline V gene has CDR1 MNHEY and CDR2 SVGAGI. This CDR3 spans 15 amino acids. V was trimmed by 2 bases and J by 3 bases, leaving 11 bases between them. The CDR3 DNA reads as TGTGCCAGCAGTTACAGCCAGGGGTACAATCAGCCCCAGCATTTT. Translation: CASSYSQGYNQPQHF.

The gene calls are TRBV7-6 and TRBJ1-1, with a weak D call TRBD1 (6 bases). This CDR3 has 14 amino acids. The V end lost 3 bases, the J end lost 2 bases, and 10 bases lay between the germline ends. In germline, CDR1 is SGHVS, CDR2 FNYEAQ. CDR3 bases: TGTGCCAGCAGCTTGACAGGCGAAAACACTGAAGCTTTCTTT. It is translated as CASSLTGENTEAFF.

The table lists this clonotype with a few counts. The J gene is TRBJ2-7, the V gene TRBV29-1; D is perhaps TRBD2 (5 bases). CDR3 length equals 14 residues. CDR1 and CDR2 (germline): SQVTM, ANQGSEA. V was shortened by 6 bases and J by 4 bases, with 19 bases between the two germline ends. The CDR3 DNA is TGCAGCGTACCCTCTTTGGAACGGGATTACGAGCAGTACTTC. It translates to CSVPSLERDYEQYF.

The chain employs TRBV30 and TRBJ2-3; D call uncertain. Trimming took 1 base from V and 0 from J, leaving 8 bases between them. Germline V gene sequence: CDR1 GTSNPN, CDR2 SVGIG (reference sequence). CDR3 length: 14 amino acids. The CDR3 is CAWSGGSSTDTQYF. The DNA of the CDR3 is TGTGCCTGGAGTGGGGGATCTAGCACAGATACGCAGTATTTT.

There are a few counts of this clonotype. This rearrangement joins TRBV5-6 to TRBJ2-3; tentatively, D is TRBD1 or TRBD2 (5 bases each). The CDR3 is 14 amino acids. The ends were cut back, 3 bases at V and 0 bases at J, with 8 bases in the middle. From germline, CDR1 is SGHDT and CDR2 YYEEEE. Written as DNA, the CDR3 is TGTGCCAGCAGCTGGGGGTCTAGCACAGATACGCAGTATTTT. Protein product: CASSWGSSTDTQYF.

This clonotype showed up just a few times. The CDR3 nucleotides are TGTGCCAGCAGCTTAGCGCTAGCGGGGATCCTCAATGAGCAGTTCTTC. This gives the protein CASSLALAGILNEQFF. The chain couples TRBV7-2 to TRBJ2-1, with TRBD2 matching over 9 bases. This CDR3 has 16 residues. Trimming removed 0 bases from V and 6 bases from J; junction bases left unmatched: 6. The germline CDR1 and CDR2 sequences are SGHTA and FQGNSA.

J is TRBJ2-5 and V is TRBV7-8; 8 bases fit TRBD1. With 5 bases clipped from V and 5 bases from J, the junction kept 10 bases outside the gene matches. This CDR3 is built from 15 residues. From germline, CDR1 is SGHVS and CDR2 FQNEAQ. The CDR3 bases are TGTGCCAGCAGCCCCCGACAGGGGATGGGGGAGACCCAGTACTTC. Translating it yields CASSPRQGMGETQYF.

The gene calls are TRBV5-4 and TRBJ1-2, with 8 bases lining up with TRBD1. V shed 2 bases, J shed 6 bases, and the junction held 6 bases outside the gene matches. The CDR3 is 14 residues long. Germline V gives CDR1 SGHNT, CDR2 YYREEE (reference sequence). This chain's CDR3 is CASSLRTGSHGYTF. CDR3 DNA sequence: TGTGCCAGCAGCTTAAGGACAGGGAGTCATGGCTACACCTTC. Combining the CDR3 with reference TRBV5-4 and TRBJ1-2 gives the whole variable domain ETGVTQSPTHLIKTRGQQVTLRCSSQSGHNTVSWYQQALGQGPQFIFQYYREEENGRGNFPPRFSGLQFPNYSSELNVNALELDDSALYLCASSLRTGSHGYTFGSGTRLTVV.

This chain joins TRBV7-9 and TRBJ2-2; 12 nucleotides match TRBD1. CDR3 size: 17 residues. The ends lost 5 bases at V and 7 bases at J; junction bases unmatched: 11. Germline lookup yields CDR1 SEHNR and CDR2 FQNEAQ (reference sequence). The CDR3 sequence: CASSRGQGASSLGELFF. Written as DNA, the CDR3 is TGTGCCAGCAGCCGGGGACAGGGGGCTTCTTCCCTCGGGGAGCTGTTTTTT.

This clonotype came up a few times. The chain is built from TRBV20-1 and TRBJ2-3; possibly TRBD1 or TRBD2 for D (6 bases each). Germline CDR1 and CDR2: DFQATT and SNEGSKA (reference sequence). The CDR3 is 15 residues long. Trimming cost V 2 bases and J 5 bases, with 17 bases left between them. CDR3 residues: CSARPLEGEIDTQYF. CDR3 in DNA: TGCAGTGCTAGACCCTTGGAGGGGGAGATAGATACGCAGTATTTT.

This clonotype occurred a few times. The V gene is TRBV6-6, the J gene TRBJ1-1; no definite D call. The CDR3 is 13 residues long. Trimming cost V 0 bases and J 8 bases, with 10 bases left between them. Germline values: CDR1 MNHNY, CDR2 SVGAGI (reference sequence). CDR3 region: CASSYSLRGEAFF. The CDR3 DNA follows: TGTGCCAGCAGTTACTCGCTTCGGGGAGAAGCTTTCTTT.

The V and J genes are TRBV6-6 and TRBJ2-2; D ambiguous. Per germline, CDR1 MNHNY and CDR2 SVGAGI (reference sequence). This CDR3 comprises 12 residues. Trimming stripped 0 bases from V and 7 bases from J, with 3 bases between. The CDR3 region has the DNA TGTGCCAGCAGTTACTCGAACGGGGAGCTGTTTTTT. This codes for CASSYSNGELFF.

This clonotype was counted ten times or more. V gene TRBV29-1 combines with J gene TRBJ1-1, with TRBD1 matching over 9 bases. The CDR3 loop spans 15 amino acids. The V segment lost 5 bases and the J segment 0 bases; nucleotides outside the gene matches: 7. CDR1 and CDR2 from the germline V gene are SQVTM and ANQGSEA. In nucleotides, the CDR3 is TGCAGCGTTCGCCGGGACAGGGATTTGAACACTGAAGCTTTCTTT. Translation gives CSVRRDRDLNTEAFF.

This chain uses TRBV6-5 with TRBJ1-1; D ambiguous. Germline V gene sequence: CDR1 MNHEY, CDR2 SVGAGI. Between the trimmed V and J ends, which lost 2 bases and 4 bases, there was a span of 8 bases. This CDR3 has 13 residues. The CDR3 loop reads CASSYPDGTEAFF. The CDR3 coding sequence is TGTGCCAGCAGTTACCCAGATGGCACTGAAGCTTTCTTT.

There are a few counts of this clonotype. The chain recombines TRBV5-1 with TRBJ2-3; D is unclear. Trimming took off 0 bases at V and 2 bases at J, with 7 bases between the two ends. CDR1 and CDR2 from the germline V gene are SGHRS and YFSETQ. This CDR3 has 14 amino acids. The CDR3 region is CASSLVLFTDTQYF. In DNA form, the CDR3 reads TGCGCCAGCAGCTTGGTTCTTTTCACAGATACGCAGTATTTT.

This clonotype came up a few times. The gene calls are TRBV6-2 or TRBV6-3 and TRBJ2-2; D is undetermined. The CDR3 is 18 residues long. Trimming pared 6 bases from V and 1 base from J, leaving 21 bases between. The V gene's germline CDR1 is MNHEY and CDR2 SVGEGT. CDR3 sequence reads: CASRTPPGRNQNTGELFF. CDR3 in DNA: TGTGCCAGCAGAACCCCCCCAGGAAGAAATCAGAACACCGGGGAGCTGTTTTTT.

This clonotype was recorded many times. The chain links TRBV4-1 to TRBJ2-7; the D is unclear. Germline V gives CDR1 MGHRA, CDR2 YSYEKL. CDR3 size: 13 residues. Trimming pared 4 bases from V and 4 bases from J, leaving 11 bases between. The CDR3 DNA sequence: TGCGCCAGCAGCCTACGAAGACATTACGAGCAGTACTTC. Protein: CASSLRRHYEQYF.

J is TRBJ1-2 and V is TRBV28; TRBD1 matches at 7 bases. The V and J ends lost 5 bases and 3 bases, in that order; junction bases with no gene match: 6. This CDR3 has 14 amino acids. CDR1 is MDHEN, CDR2 SYDVKM, per germline. The CDR3 loop reads CASSLTTGDYGYTF. In nucleotides, the CDR3 is TGTGCCAGCAGTCTAACAACAGGGGACTATGGCTACACCTTC.

This clonotype has more than one count but fewer than ten. V and J are TRBV24-1 and TRBJ2-1; TRBD1 might be the D (6 bases). Germline-derived CDR1 and CDR2 are KGHDR and SFDVKD. Trimming removed 3 bases from V and 5 bases from J, with 13 bases in between. The CDR3 is made up of 15 amino acids. The CDR3 is CATSDPAGTNNEQFF. CDR3 DNA: TGTGCCACCAGTGATCCCGCCGGGACAAACAATGAGCAGTTCTTC.

The chain recombines TRBV25-1 with TRBJ2-7; TRBD1 is a possible D gene (6 bases). There are 13 residues in the CDR3. V lost 6 bases, J lost 5 bases, and 14 bases lay in between. Germline V gives CDR1 MGHDK, CDR2 SYGVNS. The CDR3 region is CASRGSGVNEQYF. The CDR3 DNA sequence: TGTGCCAGCAGGGGTTCAGGGGTCAACGAGCAGTACTTC.

This clonotype was seen a handful of times. This chain joins TRBV12-3 or TRBV12-4 and TRBJ1-2; no clear D gene. Trimming left V 3 bases short and J 7 bases short, with 9 bases between. The length of the CDR3 is 12 residues. The CDR3 DNA reads as TGTGCCAGCAGTTTTTGGGAGGGTGGCTACACCTTC. Its translation is CASSFWEGGYTF.

This clonotype was counted ten times or more. The V call is TRBV20-1, the J call TRBJ2-1; 7 bases agree with TRBD2. The germline V gene has CDR1 DFQATT and CDR2 SNEGSKA (reference sequence). This CDR3 is built from 14 residues. V was pared by 3 bases and J by 1 base, with 3 bases of the junction left unmatched. The CDR3 reads CSARDGGSYNEQFF. CDR3 DNA: TGCAGTGCTAGGGACGGGGGGTCCTACAATGAGCAGTTCTTC.

The V gene is TRBV4-3, the J gene TRBJ2-7, with 16 bases identical to TRBD2. The CDR3 is 18 amino acids. Germline-derived CDR1 and CDR2 are LGHNA and YSLEER. The J segment lost 5 bases and the V segment lost 1 base, leaving 8 bases of the junction unmatched. CDR3 in DNA: TGCGCCAGCAGCCAAGGTCCGGGACTAGCGGGGGGGCTCCACGAGCAGTACTTC. It codes for CASSQGPGLAGGLHEQYF.

The sample holds a few counts of this clonotype. The chain is built from TRBV9 and TRBJ2-3; D is unresolved. Germline V CDR1 and CDR2: SGDLS, YYNGEE. V was cut by 2 bases and J by 0 bases, with 4 bases left in between. The CDR3 has 13 residues. CDR3 in DNA: TGTGCCAGCAGCGTGCTCAGCACAGATACGCAGTATTTT. As protein: CASSVLSTDTQYF.